A single sample is the source of the 3 T cell receptor beta chains below, sequenced in a study of T cell responses to AZD1222 COVID-19 vaccine. Clones were sequenced by immunoSEQ multiplex PCR, and TCRdb holds only the in-frame ones, with some missing. The table records 150,000 or so clones, 80% to 95% of them present only once. This material consisted of peripheral blood, taken on day 0 of AZD1222 vaccination. These receptors originate from an adult in good health.

The chain joins TRBV7-2 to TRBJ2-5, with D tentatively TRBD2 (7 bases). The CDR3 extends over 16 amino acids. Between the trimmed V and J ends, which lost 1 base and 5 bases, there was a span of 17 bases. Germline loops: CDR1 SGHTA, CDR2 FQGNSA. This CDR3 reads CASSLVGAGAGETQYF. Here the CDR3 DNA reads TGTGCCAGCAGCTTAGTGGGGGCGGGAGCGGGGGAGACCCAGTACTTC.

The chain links TRBV7-9 to TRBJ2-3; D gene uncertain. V was clipped by 7 bases and J by 2 bases, with 4 bases between them. CDR1 and CDR2 from the germline V gene are SEHNR and FQNEAQ (reference sequence). There are 11 residues in the CDR3. The CDR3 nucleotides are TGTGCCAGCATCACCACAGATACGCAGTATTTT. This sequence encodes CASITTDTQYF.

The gene calls are TRBV5-4 and TRBJ1-1; D is ambiguous. Germline V CDR1 and CDR2: SGHNT, YYREEE (reference sequence). CDR3 length: 14 residues. Trimming removed 6 bases from V and 0 bases from J, with 12 bases in between. The CDR3 spells CASTINLVNTEAFF. The CDR3 coding sequence is TGTGCCAGCACCATTAATCTTGTGAACACTGAAGCTTTCTTT.